The 15 T cell receptor beta chains given below trace back to one sample, sequenced in a study of CD8+ T cells in alopecia areata. Treatment defined: oral pan-JAK inhibitor, 5-10 mg twice daily. After isolation, RNA underwent reverse transcription to generate cDNA as the sequencing template. TCRdb keeps only in-frame clones here, not all; method: immunoSEQ multiplex PCR. This sample has approximately 150,000 clones; less than 80% occur once, and the top ten carry 14%. The sample consisted of CD4+ T cells sorted from blood, taken at week 24, from a patient treated with tofacitinib. These receptors were obtained from a human donor with alopecia areata.

This chain uses TRBV19 with TRBJ2-1; possible D gene TRBD1, 6 bases. The CDR3 extends over 16 amino acids. The V gene lost 5 bases and the J gene lost 4 bases, with 18 bases spanning the gap. The germline CDR1 and CDR2 sequences are LNHDA and SQIVND (reference sequence). CDR3 loop: CASSGDRPPYYNEQFF. In nucleotides, the CDR3 is TGTGCCAGTAGTGGAGACAGGCCCCCCTATTACAATGAGCAGTTCTTC.

The rearrangement uses TRBV30 and TRBJ1-1; perhaps TRBD1 as D (5 bases). The length of the CDR3 is 14 residues. Germline lookup yields CDR1 GTSNPN and CDR2 SVGIG (reference sequence). V dropped 1 base and J dropped 1 base, with 10 bases sitting between them. This CDR3 reads CAWSAGLPNTEAFF. CDR3 DNA: TGTGCCTGGAGTGCGGGACTGCCGAACACTGAAGCTTTCTTT.

There are a few counts of this clone. The chain recombines TRBV25-1 with TRBJ1-2; the D is unclear. The CDR3 runs to 14 residues. Germline CDR1 reads MGHDK; CDR2 reads SYGVNS. V shed 3 bases and J shed 7 bases, with 15 bases lying between them. As DNA, the CDR3 is TGTGCCAGCAGTGATCACGGGGTACTACGTGGCTACACCTTC. Translating it yields CASSDHGVLRGYTF.

J is TRBJ2-3 and V is TRBV7-9; D may be TRBD2 (6 bases). Trimming cost V 6 bases and J 6 bases, with 16 bases left between them. This CDR3 spans 14 amino acids. The germline gives CDR1 SEHNR, CDR2 FQNEAQ (reference sequence). The CDR3 DNA reads as TGTGCCAGCAGGGGACGGGTAGGGACTGATACGCAGTATTTT. Its translation is CASRGRVGTDTQYF.

The V call is TRBV27, the J call TRBJ2-5; TRBD1 is a possible D gene (6 bases). Per the germline V gene, CDR1 is MNHEY and CDR2 is SMNVEV (reference sequence). V was cut by 5 bases and J by 0 bases, with 13 bases left in between. The CDR3 is 15 amino acids. DNA of the CDR3: TGTGCCAGCAGTCGACGGCAGGGGTACCAAGAGACCCAGTACTTC. It codes for CASSRRQGYQETQYF.

This chain connects TRBV9 to TRBJ2-2; D gene ambiguous. CDR1 and CDR2 (germline): SGDLS, YYNGEE. CDR3 length: 16 amino acids. Between the trimmed V and J ends, which lost 4 bases and 3 bases, there was a span of 16 bases. In DNA form, the CDR3 reads TGTGCCAGCAGCCCTCAGCTGGGCCGCGACACCGGGGAGCTGTTTTTT. This gives the protein CASSPQLGRDTGELFF.

This clone appeared a single time. The chain employs TRBV30 and TRBJ2-3; D unresolved. V lost 4 bases, J lost 6 bases, and 8 bases lay in between. The V gene's germline CDR1 is GTSNPN and CDR2 SVGIG (reference sequence). This CDR3 contains 11 residues. CDR3 residues: CAWTFGDTQYF. CDR3 bases: TGTGCCTGGACGTTTGGCGATACGCAGTATTTT.

In this sample, this clone turned up a few times. This chain uses TRBV2 with TRBJ2-5, with D hard to call. The CDR3 extends over 12 amino acids. Per the germline V gene, CDR1 is SNHLY and CDR2 is FYNNEI. Trimming shortened V by 5 bases and J by 5 bases, and 9 bases separated the two germline ends. Here the CDR3 reads CASSTDLETQYF. In nucleotides, the CDR3 is TGTGCCAGCAGTACCGATTTGGAGACCCAGTACTTC.

This sequence joins TRBV28 and TRBJ1-5, with 7 bases lining up with TRBD1. The CDR3 extends over 16 amino acids. V shed 6 bases, J shed 1 base, and the junction held 9 bases outside the gene matches. The V gene's germline CDR1 is MDHEN and CDR2 SYDVKM. CDR3 DNA: TGTGCCAGCAGGTTAGTCCCAGGGGGGAGCAATCAGCCCCAGCATTTT. It codes for CASRLVPGGSNQPQHF.

The genes are TRBV29-1 and TRBJ1-1; D is unresolved. V was shortened by 3 bases and J by 1 base, with 6 bases between the two germline ends. This CDR3 spans 12 amino acids. Looked up from germline, CDR1 is SQVTM and CDR2 is ANQGSEA. The CDR3 region has the DNA TGCAGCGTTGATTGGGAGAACACTGAAGCTTTCTTT. Its translation is CSVDWENTEAFF.

This chain uses TRBV18 with TRBJ2-7; TRBD1 matches 10 bases. The CDR3 covers 15 residues. CDR1 is KGHSH, CDR2 LQKENI, per germline. With 4 bases clipped from V and 2 bases from J, the junction kept 5 bases outside the gene matches. In DNA, the CDR3 is TGTGCCAGCTCACAGGGACAGGGGTCAGCCTACGAGCAGTACTTC. This encodes CASSQGQGSAYEQYF.

The chain recombines TRBV27 with TRBJ1-6; 8 positions match TRBD1. The J segment lost 9 bases and the V segment lost 5 bases, leaving 9 bases of the junction unmatched. Germline V CDR1 and CDR2: MNHEY, SMNVEV (reference sequence). The CDR3 spans 15 residues. The CDR3 loop is CASSRKTGVVSPLHF. CDR3 bases: TGTGCCAGCAGTCGGAAGACAGGGGTGGTTTCACCCCTCCACTTT.

In its sample, this clone was seen a few times. V gene TRBV11-2 combines with J gene TRBJ1-4, with TRBD1 matching over 8 bases. This CDR3 is 15 amino acids long. Germline assignment: CDR1 SGHAT and CDR2 FQNNGV. V gave up 4 bases and J gave up 9 bases; unmatched junction bases: 10. The DNA of the CDR3 is TGTGCCAGCAGCTCCCCCGGGACAGGAGGCCAAAAACTGTTTTTT. Protein: CASSSPGTGGQKLFF. Drawing the rest from reference TRBV11-2 and TRBJ1-4, the complete variable domain is EAGVAQSPRYKIIEKRQSVAFWCNPISGHATLYWYQQILGQGPKLLIQFQNNGVVDDSQLPKDRFSAERLKGVDSTLKIQPAKLEDSAVYLCASSSPGTGGQKLFFGSGTQLSVL.

The chain couples TRBV29-1 to TRBJ2-1; 12 bases align to TRBD2. V dropped 7 bases and J dropped 7; count of bases not matched to a gene: 11. The length of the CDR3 is 15 residues. Germline V gene data show CDR1 as SQVTM and CDR2 as ANQGSEA. The CDR3 nucleotides read TGCAGCGCTCCCATAGGGCTAGCGGGGGGGAATGAGCAGTTCTTC. This codes for CSAPIGLAGGNEQFF.

This clone has only a few counts. The gene calls are TRBV11-2 and TRBJ2-3; the D call may be TRBD1 or TRBD2 (5 bases each). Germline CDR1 is SGHAT and CDR2 is FQNNGV. The V and J ends lost 1 base and 2 bases respectively, with 13 bases between them. The CDR3 consists of 16 residues. The CDR3 spells CASSLGFQGPTDTQYF. CDR3 DNA: TGTGCCAGCAGCTTAGGTTTTCAGGGACCCACAGATACGCAGTATTTT.